The sequence of this T cell receptor (beta chain) was determined in a study of beta chain features in type 1 diabetes. Findings of the study overall: Moderate yet significant TCRB CDR3 shortening was seen in Type 1 diabetes patients in all four CD4+ subsets.

Via the markers CD45RO/CCR7/CD25/CD127/CD95/CD27, stem cell-like memory, regulatory, central memory and naive CD4+ cells were sorted. The table lists this clone with a few counts. The antigen is unknown. Expressed TCRB transcripts were sequenced, since all the RNA that had been isolated was reverse transcribed. Here immunoSEQ multiplex PCR was the method, and the copy in TCRdb shows in-frame clones only, minus some. The table has 160,000 or so clones, around 9% seen once. CDR1 SGHRS and CDR2 YFSETQ come from the germline V gene. This CDR3 has 14 residues. V was cut by 2 bases and J by 1 base, with 10 bases left in between.

The chain has TRBV5-1 and TRBJ2-7, with D uncertain. Material for sequencing was central memory CD4+ T cells from blood. The receptor comes from a woman younger than 45 with type 1 diabetes. The CDR3 protein is CASSLQLRSYEQYF. CDR3 coding DNA: TGCGCCAGCAGCTTACAGCTCCGATCCTACGAGCAGTACTTC.